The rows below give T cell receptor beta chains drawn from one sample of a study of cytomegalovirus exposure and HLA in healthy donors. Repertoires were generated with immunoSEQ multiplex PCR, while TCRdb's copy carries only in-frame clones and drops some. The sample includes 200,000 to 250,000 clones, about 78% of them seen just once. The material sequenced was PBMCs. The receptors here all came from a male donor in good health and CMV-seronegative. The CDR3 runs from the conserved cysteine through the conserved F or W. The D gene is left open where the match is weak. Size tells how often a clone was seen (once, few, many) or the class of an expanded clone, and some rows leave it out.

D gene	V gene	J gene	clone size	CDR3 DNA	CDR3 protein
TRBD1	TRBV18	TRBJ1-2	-	TGTGCCAGCTCACCCTTGGACAGGCCTGCGAATATCTATGGCTACACCTTC	CASSPLDRPANIYGYTF
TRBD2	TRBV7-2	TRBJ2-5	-	TGTGCCAGCAGCTTAGACCCCCGGGGGGGCCTCCAAGAGACCCAGTACTTC	CASSLDPRGGLQETQYF
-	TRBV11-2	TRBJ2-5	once	TGTGCCAGCAGCTTGGTAAACAGCCAAGAGACCCAGTACTTC	CASSLVNSQETQYF
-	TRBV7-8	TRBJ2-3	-	TGTGCCAGCAGCTTAGGGGTAGCGAACACAGATACGCAGTATTTT	CASSLGVANTDTQYF
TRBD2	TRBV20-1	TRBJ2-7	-	TGCAGTGCTAGGGGACTAGGCGAGCAGTACTTC	CSARGLGEQYF
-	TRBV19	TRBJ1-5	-	TGTGCCAGTAGTATAAGTCACAGAGATCAGCCCCAGCATTTT	CASSISHRDQPQHF
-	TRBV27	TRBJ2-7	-	TGTGCCAGCAGGGAAACCACTTTGGGCGCTTACGAGCAGTACTTC	CASRETTLGAYEQYF
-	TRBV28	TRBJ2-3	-	TGTGCCAGCATCGGGCGGGCGTTGCCAGATACGCAGTATTTT	CASIGRALPDTQYF
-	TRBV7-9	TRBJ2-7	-	TGTTCCAGCAGCTTGAGTACGCGGGACTACGAGCAGTACTTC	CSSSLSTRDYEQYF
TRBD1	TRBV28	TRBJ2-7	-	TGTGCCAGCACTAGACCCGGGACAGGGGTTCCCTACGAGCAGTACTTC	CASTRPGTGVPYEQYF
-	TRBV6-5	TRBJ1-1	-	TGTGCCAGCAGCCCCCAAGGGGAATCCACTGAAGCTTTCTTT	CASSPQGESTEAFF
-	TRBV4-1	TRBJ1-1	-	TGCGCCAGCAGCCAAGTTTCCGGGTTCGGAGGGAACACTGAAGCTTTCTTT	CASSQVSGFGGNTEAFF